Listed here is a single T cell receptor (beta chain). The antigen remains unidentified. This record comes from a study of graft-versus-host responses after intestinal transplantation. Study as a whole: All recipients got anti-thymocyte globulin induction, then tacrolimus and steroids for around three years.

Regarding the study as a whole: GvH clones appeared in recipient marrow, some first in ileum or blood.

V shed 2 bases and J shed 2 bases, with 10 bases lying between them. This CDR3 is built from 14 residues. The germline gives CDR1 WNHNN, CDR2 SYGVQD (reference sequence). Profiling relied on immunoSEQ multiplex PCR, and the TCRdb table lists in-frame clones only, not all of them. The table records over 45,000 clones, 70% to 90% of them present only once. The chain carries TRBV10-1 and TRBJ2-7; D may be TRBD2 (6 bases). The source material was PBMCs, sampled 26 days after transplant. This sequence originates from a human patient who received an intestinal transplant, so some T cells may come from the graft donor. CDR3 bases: TGCGCCAGCAGTGAGGCAGGGACTCCCTACGAGCAGTACTTC. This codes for CASSEAGTPYEQYF.